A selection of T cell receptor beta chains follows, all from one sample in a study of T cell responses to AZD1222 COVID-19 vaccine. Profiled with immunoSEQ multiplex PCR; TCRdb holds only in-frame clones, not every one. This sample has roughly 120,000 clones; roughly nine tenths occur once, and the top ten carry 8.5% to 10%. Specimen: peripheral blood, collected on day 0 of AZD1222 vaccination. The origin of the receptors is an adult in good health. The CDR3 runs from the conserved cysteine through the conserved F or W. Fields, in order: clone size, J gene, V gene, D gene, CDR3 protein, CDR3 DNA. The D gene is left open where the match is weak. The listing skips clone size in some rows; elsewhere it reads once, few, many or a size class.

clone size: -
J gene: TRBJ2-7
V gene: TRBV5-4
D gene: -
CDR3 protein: CASSLTQDNYEQYF
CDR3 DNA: TGTGCCAGCAGCTTGACACAAGACAACTACGAGCAGTACTTC

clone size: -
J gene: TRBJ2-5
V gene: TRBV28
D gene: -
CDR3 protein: CASSLRLNKETQYF
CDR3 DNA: TGTGCCAGCAGTTTAAGACTGAATAAAGAGACCCAGTACTTC

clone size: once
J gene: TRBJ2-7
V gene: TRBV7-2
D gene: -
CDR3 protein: CASSLQAGSFYEQYF
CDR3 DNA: TGTGCCAGCAGCTTACAGGCGGGATCATTCTACGAGCAGTACTTC

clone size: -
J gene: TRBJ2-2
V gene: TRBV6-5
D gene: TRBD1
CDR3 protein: CAGRTGGAGTGELFF
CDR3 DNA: TGTGCCGGACGGACAGGGGGCGCCGGCACCGGGGAGCTGTTTTTT

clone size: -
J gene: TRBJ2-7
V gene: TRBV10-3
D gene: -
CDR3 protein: CAIRGLSDRSSYEQYF
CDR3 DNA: TGTGCCATCAGGGGGTTGAGCGACAGGAGCTCCTACGAGCAGTACTTC

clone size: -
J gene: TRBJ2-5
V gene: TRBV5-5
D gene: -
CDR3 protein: CASSLGTGWDRETQYF
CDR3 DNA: TGTGCCAGCAGCTTGGGAACAGGGTGGGATCGGGAGACCCAGTACTTC

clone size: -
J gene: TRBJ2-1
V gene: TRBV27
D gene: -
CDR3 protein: CASKFGGAENEQFF
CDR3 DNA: TGTGCCAGCAAATTTGGGGGAGCGGAGAATGAGCAGTTCTTC

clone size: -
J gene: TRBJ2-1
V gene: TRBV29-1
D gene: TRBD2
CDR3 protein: CSVEVLLLREGGNEQFF
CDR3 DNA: TGCAGCGTTGAAGTCCTGCTCTTGCGGGAGGGAGGGAATGAGCAGTTCTTC

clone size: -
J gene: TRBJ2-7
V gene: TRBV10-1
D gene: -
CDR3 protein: CASSENEEQYF
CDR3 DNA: TGCGCCAGCAGTGAGAACGAGGAGCAGTACTTC

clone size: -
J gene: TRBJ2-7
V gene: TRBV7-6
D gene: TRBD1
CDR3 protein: CASSPRQGANYEQYF
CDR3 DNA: TGTGCCAGCAGCCCAAGGCAGGGGGCTAACTACGAGCAGTACTTC

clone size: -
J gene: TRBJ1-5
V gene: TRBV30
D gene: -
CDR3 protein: CAWSQGQPNQPQHF
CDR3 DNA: TGTGCCTGGAGTCAAGGACAGCCAAATCAGCCCCAGCATTTT

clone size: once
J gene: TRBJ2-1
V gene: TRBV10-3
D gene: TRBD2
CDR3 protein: CAVRISASGMNEQFF
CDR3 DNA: TGTGCCGTCCGTATTTCTGCTAGCGGGATGAATGAGCAGTTCTTC

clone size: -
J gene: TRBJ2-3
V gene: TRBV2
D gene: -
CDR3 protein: CASSARLGTDTQYF
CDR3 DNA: TGTGCCAGCAGTGCCCGACTAGGCACAGATACGCAGTATTTT

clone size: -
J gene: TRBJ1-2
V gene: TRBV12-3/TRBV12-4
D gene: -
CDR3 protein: CASSNQGYGYTF
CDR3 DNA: TGTGCCAGCAGTAATCAGGGGTATGGCTACACCTTC

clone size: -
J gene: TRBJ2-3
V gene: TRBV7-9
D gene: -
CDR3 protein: CASSWGRGTDTQYF
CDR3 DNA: TGTGCCAGCAGCTGGGGCAGGGGCACAGATACGCAGTATTTT

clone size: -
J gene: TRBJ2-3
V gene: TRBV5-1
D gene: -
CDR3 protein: CASSLGAVTDTQYF
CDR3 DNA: TGCGCCAGCAGCTTGGGAGCGGTCACAGATACGCAGTATTTT

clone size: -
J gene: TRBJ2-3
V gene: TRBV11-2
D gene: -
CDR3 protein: CASSFMTSSTDTQYF
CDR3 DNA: TGTGCCAGCAGCTTCATGACTTCTAGCACAGATACGCAGTATTTT

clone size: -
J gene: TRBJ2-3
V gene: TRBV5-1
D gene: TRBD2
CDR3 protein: CASSLAGAGDTDTQYF
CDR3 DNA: TGCGCCAGCAGCTTGGCCGGTGCGGGAGACACAGATACGCAGTATTTT

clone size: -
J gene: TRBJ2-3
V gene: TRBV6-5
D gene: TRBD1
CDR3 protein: CASSYGLQGTDTQYF
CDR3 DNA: TGTGCCAGCAGTTACGGTCTACAGGGGACGGATACGCAGTATTTT

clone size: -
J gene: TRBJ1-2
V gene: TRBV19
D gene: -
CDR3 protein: CASSTRVTLGGYTF
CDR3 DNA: TGTGCCAGTAGTACCCGGGTAACTCTCGGTGGCTACACCTTC

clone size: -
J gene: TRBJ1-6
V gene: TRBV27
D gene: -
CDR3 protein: CASSFTPSSPLHF
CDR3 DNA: TGTGCCAGCAGTTTTACTCCCAGCTCACCCCTCCACTTT

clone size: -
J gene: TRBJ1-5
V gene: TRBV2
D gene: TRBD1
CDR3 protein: CASSKDRGYYSNQPQHF
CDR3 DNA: TGTGCCAGCAGTAAGGACAGGGGGTATTATAGCAATCAGCCCCAGCATTTT

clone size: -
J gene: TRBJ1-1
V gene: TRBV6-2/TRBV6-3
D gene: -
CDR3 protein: CASSYLYTTEAFF
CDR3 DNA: TGTGCCAGCAGTTACCTGTACACTACTGAAGCTTTCTTT

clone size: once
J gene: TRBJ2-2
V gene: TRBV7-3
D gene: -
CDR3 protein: CASSLNGRELFF
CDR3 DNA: TGTGCCAGCAGCCTAAATGGGCGGGAGCTGTTTTTT

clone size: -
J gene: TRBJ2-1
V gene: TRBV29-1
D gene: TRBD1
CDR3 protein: CSASGQVYEQFF
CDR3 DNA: TGCAGCGCCAGTGGACAGGTCTATGAGCAGTTCTTC

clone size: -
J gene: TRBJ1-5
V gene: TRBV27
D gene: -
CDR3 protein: CASSSSSGDSDQPQHF
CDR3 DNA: TGTGCCAGCAGTTCATCGTCGGGGGATAGCGATCAGCCCCAGCATTTT

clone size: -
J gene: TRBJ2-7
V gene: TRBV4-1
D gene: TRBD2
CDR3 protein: CASSQADGLAGYEQYF
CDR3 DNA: TGCGCCAGCAGCCAAGCAGATGGACTAGCGGGGTACGAGCAGTACTTC

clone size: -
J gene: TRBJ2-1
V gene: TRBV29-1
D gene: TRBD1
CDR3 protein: CSVDEQGAGEQFF
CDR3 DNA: TGCAGCGTTGACGAACAGGGGGCTGGTGAGCAGTTCTTC

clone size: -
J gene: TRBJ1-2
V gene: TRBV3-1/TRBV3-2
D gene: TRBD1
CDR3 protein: CASSSNRGPRYGYTF
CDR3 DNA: TGTGCCAGCAGCTCGAACAGGGGGCCTCGGTATGGCTACACCTTC

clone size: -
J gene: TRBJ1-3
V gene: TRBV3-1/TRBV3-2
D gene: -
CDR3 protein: CASSQVSGNTIYF
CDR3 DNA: TGTGCCAGCAGCCAAGTGTCAGGAAACACCATATATTTT

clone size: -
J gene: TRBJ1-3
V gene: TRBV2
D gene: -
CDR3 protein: CASSEDRASGNTIYF
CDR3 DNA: TGTGCCAGCAGTGAGGACAGAGCCTCTGGAAACACCATATATTTT

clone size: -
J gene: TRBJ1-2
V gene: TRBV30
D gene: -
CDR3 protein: CAWSRRAGGYTF
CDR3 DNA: TGTGCCTGGAGTAGACGGGCGGGTGGCTACACCTTC

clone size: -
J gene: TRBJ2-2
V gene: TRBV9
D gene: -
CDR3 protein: CASSPTAGELFF
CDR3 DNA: TGTGCCAGCAGCCCAACGGCCGGGGAGCTGTTTTTT

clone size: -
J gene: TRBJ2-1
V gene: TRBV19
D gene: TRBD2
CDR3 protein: CASSLGLGEDEQFF
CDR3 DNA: TGTGCCAGTAGTCTCGGACTAGGAGAGGATGAGCAGTTCTTC

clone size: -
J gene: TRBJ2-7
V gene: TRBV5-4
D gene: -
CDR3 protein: CASSESDGWSSYEQYF
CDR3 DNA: TGTGCCAGCAGCGAGTCGGACGGTTGGAGCTCCTACGAGCAGTACTTC

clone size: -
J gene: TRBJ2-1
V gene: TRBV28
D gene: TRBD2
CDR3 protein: CASSLFGLAGGNLHEQFF
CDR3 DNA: TGTGCCAGCAGTTTATTCGGCTTAGCGGGAGGGAATCTACATGAGCAGTTCTTC

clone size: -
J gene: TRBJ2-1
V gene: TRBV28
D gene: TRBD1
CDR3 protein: CASSLSSTGGRGEQFF
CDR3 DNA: TGTGCCAGCAGTTTATCCTCCACAGGGGGTAGGGGTGAGCAGTTCTTC

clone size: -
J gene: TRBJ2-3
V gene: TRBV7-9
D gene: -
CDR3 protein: CASSSTDTQYF
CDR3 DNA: TGTGCCAGCAGCTCCACAGATACGCAGTATTTT

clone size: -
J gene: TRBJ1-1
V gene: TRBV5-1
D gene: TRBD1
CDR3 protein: CASRLGQGDRNTEAFF
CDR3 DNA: TGCGCCAGCAGACTTGGACAGGGGGACAGGAACACTGAAGCTTTCTTT

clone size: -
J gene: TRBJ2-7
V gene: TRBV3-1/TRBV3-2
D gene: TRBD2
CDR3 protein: CASSPYPLAGGYEQYF
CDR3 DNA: TGTGCCAGCAGCCCCTATCCCCTAGCGGGGGGCTACGAGCAGTACTTC

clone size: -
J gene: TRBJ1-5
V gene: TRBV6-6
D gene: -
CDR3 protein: CASSYGQSNQPQHF
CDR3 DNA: TGTGCCAGCAGTTACGGACAGAGCAATCAGCCCCAGCATTTT

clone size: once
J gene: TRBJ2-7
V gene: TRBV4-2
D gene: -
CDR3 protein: CASSPHPFGGDYVYEQYF
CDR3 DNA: TGTGCCAGCAGCCCCCATCCCTTTGGGGGAGACTACGTTTACGAGCAGTACTTC

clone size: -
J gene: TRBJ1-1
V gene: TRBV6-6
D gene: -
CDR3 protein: CASSSGPSGGTEAFF
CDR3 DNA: TGTGCCAGCAGTTCGGGACCCTCGGGAGGCACTGAAGCTTTCTTT

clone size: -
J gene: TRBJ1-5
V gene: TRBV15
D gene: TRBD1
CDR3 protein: CATSPRQGEIQPQHF
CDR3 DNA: TGTGCCACCAGCCCCCGACAGGGAGAAATTCAGCCCCAGCATTTT

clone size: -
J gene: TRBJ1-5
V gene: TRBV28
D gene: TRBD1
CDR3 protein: CASRGPGGGNQPQHF
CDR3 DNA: TGTGCCAGCAGGGGGCCAGGGGGCGGCAATCAGCCCCAGCATTTT

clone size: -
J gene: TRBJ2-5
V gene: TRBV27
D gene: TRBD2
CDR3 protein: CASRAGESQETQYF
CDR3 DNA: TGTGCCAGCCGGGCGGGGGAATCCCAAGAGACCCAGTACTTC

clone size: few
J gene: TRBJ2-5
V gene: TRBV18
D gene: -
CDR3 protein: CASSPTSRSTKIQETQYF
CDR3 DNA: TGTGCCAGCTCACCGACGTCGAGGAGTACGAAAATCCAAGAGACCCAGTACTTC

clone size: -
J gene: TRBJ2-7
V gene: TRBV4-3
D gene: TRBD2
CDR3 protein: CASSQEFLSGRNYEQYF
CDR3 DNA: TGCGCCAGCAGCCAAGAGTTTCTAAGCGGGAGAAACTACGAGCAGTACTTC

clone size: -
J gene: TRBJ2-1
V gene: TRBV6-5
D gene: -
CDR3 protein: CASSYDAGNNEQFF
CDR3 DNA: TGTGCCAGCAGTTATGATGCGGGGAACAATGAGCAGTTCTTC

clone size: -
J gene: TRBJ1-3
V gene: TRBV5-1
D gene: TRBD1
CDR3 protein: CASSLAGTGNSGNTIYF
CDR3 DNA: TGCGCCAGCAGCTTGGCAGGGACAGGGAACTCTGGAAACACCATATATTTT

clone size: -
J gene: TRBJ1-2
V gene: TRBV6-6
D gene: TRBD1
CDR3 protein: CASSYSTGEAYGYTF
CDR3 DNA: TGTGCCAGCAGTTACTCGACAGGGGAGGCCTATGGCTACACCTTC

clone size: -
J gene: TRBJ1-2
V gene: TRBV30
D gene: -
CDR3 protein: CAWSGQGLGNYGYTF
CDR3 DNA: TGTGCCTGGAGTGGGCAGGGGTTGGGGAACTATGGCTACACCTTC

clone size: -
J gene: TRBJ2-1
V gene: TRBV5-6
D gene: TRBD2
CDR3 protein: CASTGGSYNEQFF
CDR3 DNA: TGTGCCAGCACGGGGGGATCCTACAATGAGCAGTTCTTC

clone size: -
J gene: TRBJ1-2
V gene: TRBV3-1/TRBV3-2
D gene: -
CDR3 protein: CASSQNRANYGYTF
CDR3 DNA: TGTGCCAGCAGCCAAAACAGGGCTAACTATGGCTACACCTTC

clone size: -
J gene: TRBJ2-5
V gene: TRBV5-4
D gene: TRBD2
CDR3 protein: CASSPRGGRGETQYF
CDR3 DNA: TGTGCCAGCAGCCCACGGGGGGGAAGGGGGGAGACCCAGTACTTC

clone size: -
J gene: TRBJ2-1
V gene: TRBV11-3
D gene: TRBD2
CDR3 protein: CASSSFLSRGAHEQFF
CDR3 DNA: TGTGCCAGCAGCTCCTTCCTTTCGCGGGGGGCCCATGAGCAGTTCTTC

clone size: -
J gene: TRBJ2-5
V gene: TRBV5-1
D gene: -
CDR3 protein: CASSQLGILAKTQYF
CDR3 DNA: TGCGCCAGCAGTCAGCTTGGAATACTAGCCAAGACCCAGTACTTC

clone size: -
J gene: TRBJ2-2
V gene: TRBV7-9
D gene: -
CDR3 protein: CASSFMDTGELFF
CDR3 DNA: TGTGCCAGCAGCTTCATGGACACCGGGGAGCTGTTTTTT

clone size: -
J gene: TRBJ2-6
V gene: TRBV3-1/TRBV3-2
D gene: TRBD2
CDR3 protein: CASSSPRTSGGARAGANVLTF
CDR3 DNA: TGTGCCAGCAGCTCGCCCCGAACTAGCGGGGGGGCCCGAGCTGGGGCCAACGTCCTGACTTTC

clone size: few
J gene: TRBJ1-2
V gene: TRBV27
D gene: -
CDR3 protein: CASSLSRRVYGYTF
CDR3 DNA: TGTGCCAGCAGTTTATCGCGCAGGGTCTATGGCTACACCTTC